This is a list of T cell receptor beta chains from one sample in a study of neurological immune-mediated disorders. TCRdb used MiXCR to reprocess the 5' RACE reads, holding one entry per CDR3 protein. The sample records some 61,000 distinct CDR3 sequences, around 4.2% being singletons. The sample taken for sequencing was PBMCs. The source is a young man with multiple sclerosis. The CDR3 runs from the conserved cysteine through the conserved F or W. The D gene is left open where the match is weak. Where a row states a size, it is once, few, many or the class of an expanded clone; other rows omit it.

v_gene,abundance,d_gene,j_gene,CDR3nt,CDR3aa
TRBV5-1,many,TRBD1,TRBJ2-7,TGCGCCAGCAGGCTCGGGACAGGGACCTACGAGCAGTACTTC,CASRLGTGTYEQYF
TRBV6-2/TRBV6-3,many,TRBD1,TRBJ2-7,TGTGCCAGCAGACGTGGGCCCGGGACAGGAGAGTACGAGCAGTACTTC,CASRRGPGTGEYEQYF
TRBV12-3/TRBV12-4,many,TRBD1,TRBJ1-6,TGTGCCAGCAGTTTGACAGGGGATAATTCACCCCTCCACTTT,CASSLTGDNSPLHF
TRBV5-1,many,-,TRBJ1-1,TGCGCCAGCAGCCTAAAGGACGGAAACACTGAAGCTTTCTTT,CASSLKDGNTEAFF
TRBV5-5,many,-,TRBJ1-5,TGTGCCAGCAGCAGACAGGGCAATCAGCCCCAGCATTTT,CASSRQGNQPQHF
TRBV29-1,many,-,TRBJ1-4,TGCAGCGTTGCGCTTTCGGGGGCAACTAATGAAAAACTGTTTTTT,CSVALSGATNEKLFF
TRBV3-1,many,TRBD2,TRBJ2-1,TGTGCCAGCAGCCGTCGGACTAGCGGGGATTACAATGAGCAGTTCTTC,CASSRRTSGDYNEQFF
TRBV9,many,TRBD2,TRBJ2-5,TGTGCCAGCAGCGTTGGGACTAGCGTGGGAGAGACCCAGTACTTC,CASSVGTSVGETQYF
TRBV5-1,many,-,TRBJ1-1,TGCGCCAGCAGCTTGGGGTTGGGGAACACTGAAGCTTTCTTT,CASSLGLGNTEAFF
TRBV6-1,-,-,TRBJ2-7,TGTGCCAGCAGGCCGGGACTGGGGTCCTACGAGCAGTACTTC,CASRPGLGSYEQYF
TRBV20-1,many,-,TRBJ2-7,TGCAGTGCTAGAGATAGGTTGGGACCGCCTAGGTACGAGCAGTACTTC,CSARDRLGPPRYEQYF
TRBV5-1,many,-,TRBJ1-1,TGCGCCAGCAGCTTGGTTCAGGGAGGGGGCACTGAAGCTTTCTTT,CASSLVQGGGTEAFF
TRBV20-1,many,-,TRBJ1-1,TGCAGTGCTAGACGATCACTGAACACTGAAGCTTTCTTT,CSARRSLNTEAFF
TRBV4-3,few,TRBD2,TRBJ2-1,TGCGCCAGCAGCCAATCTCGGACTAGCGGGGGGGATGAGCAGTTCTTC,CASSQSRTSGGDEQFF
TRBV14,many,-,TRBJ2-7,TGTGCCAGCAGCCAAGCAGGGCCGAACGAGCAGTACTTC,CASSQAGPNEQYF
TRBV10-3,few,TRBD2,TRBJ2-3,TGTGCCATCAACCCCAGCGGGGGCGGAACAGATACGCAGTATTTT,CAINPSGGGTDTQYF
TRBV12-3/TRBV12-4,many,TRBD1,TRBJ1-2,TGTGCCAGCAGCCGGGACAGGGGGCAAGGCTACACCTTC,CASSRDRGQGYTF
TRBV6-6,few,-,TRBJ1-1,TGTGCCAGCAGTTACTCTCGGAAGAACACTGAAGCTTTCTTT,CASSYSRKNTEAFF
TRBV12-3/TRBV12-4,many,-,TRBJ2-6,TGTGCCAGCAGTCGAGGAGGGCCTGGGGCCAACGTCCTGACTTTC,CASSRGGPGANVLTF
TRBV2,many,TRBD1,TRBJ2-5,TGTGCCAGCAGTGATCTTACAGGGGATCGGGTCCAGTACTTC,CASSDLTGDRVQYF
TRBV20-1,many,-,TRBJ2-5,TGCAGTGCTAGAGATTCCGAGACCCAGTACTTC,CSARDSETQYF
TRBV5-1,many,-,TRBJ1-6,TGCGCCACCGGGAGACAGCTTAATTCACCCCTCCACTTT,CATGRQLNSPLHF
TRBV7-2,many,-,TRBJ1-1,TGTGCCAGCAGCTTAGAGGGAGGGTGGAACACTGAAGCTTTCTTT,CASSLEGGWNTEAFF
TRBV27,many,TRBD2,TRBJ2-1,TGTGCCAGCAGTTTCAGCGGGGGAGGGAATGAGCAGTTCTTC,CASSFSGGGNEQFF
TRBV7-2,few,TRBD1,TRBJ2-1,TGTGCCAGCAGCTTAGCCGGGACAGGGGGCAATGAGCAGTTCTTC,CASSLAGTGGNEQFF
TRBV2,many,-,TRBJ2-4,TGTGCCAGCAGTGGGACCGCAGCCAAAAACATTCAGTACTTC,CASSGTAAKNIQYF
TRBV7-2,many,-,TRBJ2-1,TGTGCCAGCAGCTCCTCCAGAGGACTTTACAATGAGCAGTTCTTC,CASSSSRGLYNEQFF
TRBV20-1,many,TRBD2,TRBJ2-5,TGCAGTGCTAGAGATCCTGGTAGCGGGGGGAAAGAGACCCAGTACTTC,CSARDPGSGGKETQYF
TRBV5-1,-,-,TRBJ1-1,TGCGCCAGCAGCTTGGATAGGTTTGGGAATGAAGCTTTCTTT,CASSLDRFGNEAFF
TRBV5-1,many,-,TRBJ2-3,TGCGCCAGCAGCTTGGAGTCAAGGACAGATACGCAGTATTTT,CASSLESRTDTQYF
TRBV20-1,many,-,TRBJ1-1,TGCAGTCCCATAAAAGACAGCATGAACACTGAAGCTTTCTTT,CSPIKDSMNTEAFF
TRBV10-2,many,TRBD1,TRBJ1-5,TGCGCCAGCAGTGAGTTAGGACAGGTTAGCAATCAGCCCCAGCATTTT,CASSELGQVSNQPQHF
TRBV6-6,-,-,TRBJ2-7,TGTGCCAGCAGCTCGAACAGGGCCGGCTACGAGCAGTACTTC,CASSSNRAGYEQYF
TRBV9,many,TRBD1,TRBJ2-5,TGTGCCAGCAGTGCGGACAGGTACCAAGAGACCCAGTACTTC,CASSADRYQETQYF
TRBV4-1,-,-,TRBJ1-6,TGCGCCAGCAGCCAAGTATCGGGACGGAACAATTCACCCCTCAACTTT,CASSQVSGRNNSPLNF
TRBV5-1,many,TRBD2,TRBJ2-3,TGCGCCAGCAGCTTATCGGCGGGGGGGCGAGATACGCAGTATTTT,CASSLSAGGRDTQYF
TRBV20-1,many,TRBD2,TRBJ2-1,TGCAGTGCTACCCCGGGGGGGTCGTACAATGAGCAGTTCTTC,CSATPGGSYNEQFF
TRBV29-1,many,-,TRBJ1-2,TGCAGCGTGGGAAACAGGACTAACTATGGCTACACCTTC,CSVGNRTNYGYTF
TRBV29-1,many,-,TRBJ1-2,TGCAGCGTTGGGGAAACAAACTACTATGGCTACACCTTC,CSVGETNYYGYTF
TRBV6-5,many,-,TRBJ1-1,TGTGCCAGCAAACACGACAGCGTGAACACTGAAGCTTTCTTT,CASKHDSVNTEAFF
TRBV11-2,many,TRBD2,TRBJ2-3,TGTGCCAGCAGCCCCAGAGTGCGGGGGGGCGGTACAGATACGCAGTATTTT,CASSPRVRGGGTDTQYF
TRBV7-6,many,-,TRBJ1-1,TGTGCCAGCAGCTCGACAGCAGGCGACACTGAAGCTTTCTTT,CASSSTAGDTEAFF
TRBV5-6,many,-,TRBJ1-1,TGTGCCAGCATCATTGGGGGCTCTGAAGCTTTCTTT,CASIIGGSEAFF
TRBV12-3/TRBV12-4,many,-,TRBJ2-2,TGTGCCAGCAGTTTGGGTGGGGGGAGGACCGGGGAGCTGTTTTTT,CASSLGGGRTGELFF
TRBV20-1,few,-,TRBJ2-3,TGCAGTGCTCCAAAGACTAGAGCTACAGATACGCAGTATTTT,CSAPKTRATDTQYF
TRBV7-9,many,-,TRBJ1-6,TGTGCCAGCAGCTTCGGGGCTGGGAATTCACCCCTCCACTTT,CASSFGAGNSPLHF
TRBV4-1,many,TRBD1,TRBJ2-7,TGCGCCAGCAGCCTCTCAAGACAGGGGGCCTCCTACGAGCAGTACTTC,CASSLSRQGASYEQYF
TRBV9,many,TRBD1,TRBJ1-2,TGTGCCAGCACGACAGGGCCCGGGTCGGGCTACACCTTC,CASTTGPGSGYTF
TRBV7-9,many,-,TRBJ1-5,TGTGCCAGCAGCGACACGGATAGCAATCAGCCCCAGAATTTT,CASSDTDSNQPQNF
TRBV20-1,many,TRBD2,TRBJ2-3,TGCAGTGCTAGCCCGGGGGGTCGTACAGATACGCAGTATTTT,CSASPGGRTDTQYF
TRBV27,many,-,TRBJ2-5,TGTGCCAGCAGTTTATCGCGGGGTGAGACCCAGTACTTC,CASSLSRGETQYF
TRBV5-5,many,-,TRBJ2-7,TGTGCCAGCAGCTTGACACCCTCCGGGCTATCCTACGAGCAGTACTTC,CASSLTPSGLSYEQYF
TRBV20-1,many,TRBD1,TRBJ2-7,TGCAGTGCTAGCCCACAGGGGTACTCCTACGAGCAGTACTTC,CSASPQGYSYEQYF
TRBV10-3,many,TRBD1,TRBJ1-2,TGTGCCATCAGTGAAGGGACAGGGAGCGGCTACACCTTC,CAISEGTGSGYTF
TRBV5-1,many,TRBD1,TRBJ2-2,TGCGCCAGCAGCTCGGGGACAGTGGGTACCGGGGAGCTGTTTTTT,CASSSGTVGTGELFF
TRBV5-1,many,-,TRBJ1-2,TGCGCCAGCAGCCCGATTAGTGGGGGCTATGGCTACACCTTC,CASSPISGGYGYTF
TRBV7-2,many,-,TRBJ1-4,TGTGCCAGCAGCTTCCCTAATGAAAAACTGTTTTTT,CASSFPNEKLFF
TRBV7-9,many,TRBD2,TRBJ2-1,TGTGCCAGCAGCCCACCGGGACTAGCGGACTACAATGAGCAGTTCTTC,CASSPPGLADYNEQFF